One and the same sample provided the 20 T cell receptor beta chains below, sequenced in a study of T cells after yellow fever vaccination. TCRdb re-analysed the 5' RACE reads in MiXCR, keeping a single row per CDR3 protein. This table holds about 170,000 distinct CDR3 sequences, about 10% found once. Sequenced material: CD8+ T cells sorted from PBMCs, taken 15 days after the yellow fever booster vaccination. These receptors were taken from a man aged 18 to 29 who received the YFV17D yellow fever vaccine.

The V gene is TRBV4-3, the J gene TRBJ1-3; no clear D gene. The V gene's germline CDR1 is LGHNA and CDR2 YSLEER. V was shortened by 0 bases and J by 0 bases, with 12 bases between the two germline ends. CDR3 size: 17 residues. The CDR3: CASSQESGTYSGNTIYF. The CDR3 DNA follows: TGCGCCAGCAGCCAAGAGTCAGGCACCTACTCTGGAAACACCATATATTTT.

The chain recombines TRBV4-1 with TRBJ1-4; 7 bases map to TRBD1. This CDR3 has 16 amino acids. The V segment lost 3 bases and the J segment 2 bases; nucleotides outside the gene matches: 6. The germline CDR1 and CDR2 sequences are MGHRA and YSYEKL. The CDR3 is CASSHGPGQTNEKLFF. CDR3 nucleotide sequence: TGCGCCAGCAGCCACGGGCCGGGACAGACTAATGAAAAACTGTTTTTT.

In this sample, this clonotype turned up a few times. In DNA, the CDR3 is TGTGCCAGCAGCCCCGGAGACCGGGATACGCAGTATTTT. Its protein is CASSPGDRDTQYF. The V gene is TRBV9, the J gene TRBJ2-3; no firm D call. Germline V lookup: CDR1 SGDLS, CDR2 YYNGEE. V dropped 4 bases and J dropped 6 bases, with 12 bases sitting between them. This CDR3 has 13 residues.

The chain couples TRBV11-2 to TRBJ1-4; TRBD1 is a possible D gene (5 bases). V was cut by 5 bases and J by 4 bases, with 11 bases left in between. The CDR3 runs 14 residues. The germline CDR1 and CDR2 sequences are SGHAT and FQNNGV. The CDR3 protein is CASSTDMFNEKLFF. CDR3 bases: TGTGCCAGCAGCACGGACATGTTTAATGAAAAACTGTTTTTT.

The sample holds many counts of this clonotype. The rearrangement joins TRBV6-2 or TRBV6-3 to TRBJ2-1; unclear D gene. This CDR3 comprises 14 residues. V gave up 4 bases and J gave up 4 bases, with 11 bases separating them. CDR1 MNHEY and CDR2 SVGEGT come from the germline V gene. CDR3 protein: CASSFEPEYNEQFF. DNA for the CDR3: TGTGCCAGCAGTTTCGAACCGGAATACAATGAGCAGTTCTTC.

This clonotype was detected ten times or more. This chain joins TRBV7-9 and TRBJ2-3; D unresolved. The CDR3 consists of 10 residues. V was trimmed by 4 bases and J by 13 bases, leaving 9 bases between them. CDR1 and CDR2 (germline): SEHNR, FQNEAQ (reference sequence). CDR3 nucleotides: TGTGCCAGCAGCTCAGAAGTGGAGTATTTT. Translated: CASSSEVEYF.

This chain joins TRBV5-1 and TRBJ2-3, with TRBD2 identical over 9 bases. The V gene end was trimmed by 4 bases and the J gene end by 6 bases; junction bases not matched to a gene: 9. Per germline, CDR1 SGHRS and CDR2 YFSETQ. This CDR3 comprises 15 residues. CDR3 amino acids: CASSQGLALEDTQYF. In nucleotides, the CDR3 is TGCGCCAGCAGCCAGGGACTAGCTTTAGAGGATACGCAGTATTTT.

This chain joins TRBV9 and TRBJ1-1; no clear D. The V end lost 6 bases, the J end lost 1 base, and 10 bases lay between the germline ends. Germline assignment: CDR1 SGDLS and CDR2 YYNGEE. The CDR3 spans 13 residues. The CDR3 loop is CASKPFRNTEAFF. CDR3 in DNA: TGTGCCAGCAAGCCATTCAGGAACACTGAAGCTTTCTTT.

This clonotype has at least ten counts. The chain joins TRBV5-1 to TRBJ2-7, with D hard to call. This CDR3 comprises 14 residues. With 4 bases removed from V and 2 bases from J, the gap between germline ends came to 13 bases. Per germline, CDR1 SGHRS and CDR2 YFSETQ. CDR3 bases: TGCGCCAGCAGCCCGGGCCTTGGACCCTACGAGCAGTACTTC. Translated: CASSPGLGPYEQYF.

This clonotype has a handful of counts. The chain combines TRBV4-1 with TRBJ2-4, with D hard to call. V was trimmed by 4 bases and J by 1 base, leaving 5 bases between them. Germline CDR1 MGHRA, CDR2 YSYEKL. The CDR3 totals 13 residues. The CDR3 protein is CASSPDAKNIQYF. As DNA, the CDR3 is TGCGCCAGCAGCCCCGATGCCAAAAACATTCAGTACTTC.

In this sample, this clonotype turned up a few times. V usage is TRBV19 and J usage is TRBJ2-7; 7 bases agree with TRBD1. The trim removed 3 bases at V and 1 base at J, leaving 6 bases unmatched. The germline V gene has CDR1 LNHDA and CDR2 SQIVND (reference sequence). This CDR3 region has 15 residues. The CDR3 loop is CASSMAGTVSYEQYF. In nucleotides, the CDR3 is TGTGCCAGTAGTATGGCCGGGACAGTGTCCTACGAGCAGTACTTC.

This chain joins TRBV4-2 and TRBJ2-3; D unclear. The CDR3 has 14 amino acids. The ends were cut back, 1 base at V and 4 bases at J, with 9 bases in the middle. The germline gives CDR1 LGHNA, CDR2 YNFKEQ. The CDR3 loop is CASSQVGIADTQYF. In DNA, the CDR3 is TGTGCCAGCAGCCAAGTTGGCATAGCAGATACGCAGTATTTT.

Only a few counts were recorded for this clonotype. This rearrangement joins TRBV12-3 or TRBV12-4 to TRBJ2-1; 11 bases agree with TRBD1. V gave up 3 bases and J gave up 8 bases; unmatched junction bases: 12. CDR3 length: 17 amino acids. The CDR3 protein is CASSFRLRGTGGDEQFF. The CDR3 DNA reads TGTGCCAGCAGTTTTAGGCTTAGGGGGACAGGGGGAGATGAGCAGTTCTTC.

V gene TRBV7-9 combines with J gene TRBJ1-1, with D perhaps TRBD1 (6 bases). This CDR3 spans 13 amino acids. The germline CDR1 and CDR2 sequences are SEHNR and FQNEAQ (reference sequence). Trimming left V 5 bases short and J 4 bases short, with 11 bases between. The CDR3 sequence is CASSHRVSTEAFF. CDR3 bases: TGTGCCAGCAGCCACAGGGTTTCCACTGAAGCTTTCTTT. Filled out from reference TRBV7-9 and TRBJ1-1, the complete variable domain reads DTGVSQNPRHKITKRGQNVTFRCDPISEHNRLYWYRQTLGQGPEFLTYFQNEAQLEKSRLLSDRFSAERPKGSFSTLEIQRTEQGDSAMYLCASSHRVSTEAFFGQGTRLTVV.

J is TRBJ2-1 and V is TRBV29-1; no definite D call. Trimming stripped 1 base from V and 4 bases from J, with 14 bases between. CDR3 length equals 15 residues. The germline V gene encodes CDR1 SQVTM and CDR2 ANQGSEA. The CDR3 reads CSVEGSPSLYNEQFF. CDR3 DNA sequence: TGCAGCGTTGAAGGTAGCCCCTCTCTTTACAATGAGCAGTTCTTC.

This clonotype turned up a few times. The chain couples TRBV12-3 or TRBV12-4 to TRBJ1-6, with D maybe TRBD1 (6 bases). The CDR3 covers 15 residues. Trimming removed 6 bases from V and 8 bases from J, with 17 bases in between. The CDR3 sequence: CASRVLRGRDSPLHF. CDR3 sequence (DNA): TGTGCCAGCAGAGTTTTGAGGGGGAGGGATTCACCCCTCCACTTT.

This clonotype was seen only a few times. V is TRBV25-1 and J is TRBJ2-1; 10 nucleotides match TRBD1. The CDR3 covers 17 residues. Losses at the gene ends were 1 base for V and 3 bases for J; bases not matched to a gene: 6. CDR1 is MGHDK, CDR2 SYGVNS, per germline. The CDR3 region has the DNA TGTGCCAGCAGTGAATTGTACCGGGACAGGGGCTACAATGAGCAGTTCTTC. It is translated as CASSELYRDRGYNEQFF.

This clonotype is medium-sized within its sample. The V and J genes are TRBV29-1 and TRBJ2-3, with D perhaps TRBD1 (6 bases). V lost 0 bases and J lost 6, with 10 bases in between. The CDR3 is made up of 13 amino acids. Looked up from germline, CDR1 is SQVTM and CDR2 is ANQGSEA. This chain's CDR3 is CSVEDGGSDTQYF. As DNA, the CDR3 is TGCAGCGTTGAAGATGGGGGCTCGGATACGCAGTATTTT.

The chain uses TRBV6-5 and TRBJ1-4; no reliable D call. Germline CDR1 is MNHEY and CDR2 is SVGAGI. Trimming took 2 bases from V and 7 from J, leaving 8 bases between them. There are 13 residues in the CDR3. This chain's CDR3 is CASSYQAGEKLFF. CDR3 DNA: TGTGCCAGCAGTTACCAGGCGGGTGAAAAACTGTTTTTT.

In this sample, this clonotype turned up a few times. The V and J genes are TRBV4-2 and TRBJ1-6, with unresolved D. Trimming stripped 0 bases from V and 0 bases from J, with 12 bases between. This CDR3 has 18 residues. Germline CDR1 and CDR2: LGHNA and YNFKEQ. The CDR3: CASSQDYVASSYNSPLHF. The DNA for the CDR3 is TGTGCCAGCAGCCAAGATTACGTTGCTAGCTCCTATAATTCACCCCTCCACTTT.